The entry that follows covers one T cell receptor (beta chain) sequence. The sample comes from a study of T cell changes during pregnancy in multiple sclerosis. Sequencing used immunoSEQ multiplex PCR; TCRdb keeps in-frame clones, though not all of them. The data show some 33,000 clones, roughly 89% seen once. Germline V lookup: CDR1 SGHAT, CDR2 FQNNGV. This CDR3 has 16 residues. The J segment lost 7 bases and the V segment lost 5 bases, leaving 11 bases of the junction unmatched. The sequence was obtained from a female donor in good health, enrolled as a control in a pregnancy study. The rearrangement joins TRBV11-2 to TRBJ2-1; 10 nucleotides agree with TRBD2. The sequenced sample was CD8+ T cells from peripheral blood mononuclear cells, obtained in the second trimester of pregnancy. In DNA, the CDR3 is TGTGCCAGCAGCAGACCAATAGCGGGGGGTGGTAATGAGCAGTTCTTC. Residues: CASSRPIAGGGNEQFF.